This is a list of T cell receptor beta chains from one sample in a study of blood T cell repertoires in COVID-19. The method was immunoSEQ multiplex PCR; TCRdb's version includes in-frame clones alone and lacks a portion of them. The repertoire holds approximately 150,000 clones, with 75% to 85% as singletons. Material: peripheral blood. The receptors shown here come from a man aged 55 to 70 with acute or convalescent COVID-19. CDR3s include the opening cysteine and the closing phenylalanine or tryptophan. A D gene is named only where the DNA matches it firmly. Some rows mark clone size as missing; the rest say once, few, many or name a class of expanded clone.

CDR3 length: 14; D gene: .; J gene: TRBJ1-2; clone size: .; V gene: TRBV6-5; CDR3 DNA: TGTGCCAGCAGAGGGTGGGACCCAGGGGATGGCTACACCTTC; CDR3 protein: CASRGWDPGDGYTF
CDR3 length: 14; D gene: .; J gene: TRBJ2-7; clone size: .; V gene: TRBV19; CDR3 DNA: TGTGCCAGTAGAAGAGGAGGCAGGTCCTACGAGCAGTACTTC; CDR3 protein: CASRRGGRSYEQYF
CDR3 length: 15; D gene: TRBD1; J gene: TRBJ1-3; clone size: .; V gene: TRBV7-9; CDR3 DNA: TGTGCCAGCAGTAACAGGGGAAGCTCTGGAAACACCATATATTTT; CDR3 protein: CASSNRGSSGNTIYF
CDR3 length: 14; D gene: .; J gene: TRBJ2-1; clone size: .; V gene: TRBV10-1; CDR3 DNA: TGCGCCAGCAGTGAGGCAACAGCTATCAATGAGCAGTTCTTC; CDR3 protein: CASSEATAINEQFF
CDR3 length: 16; D gene: TRBD2; J gene: TRBJ2-5; clone size: .; V gene: TRBV5-1; CDR3 DNA: TGCGCCAGCAGCAGGGCGACTAGCGGGTTCTTGGAGACCCAGTACTTC; CDR3 protein: CASSRATSGFLETQYF
CDR3 length: 16; D gene: .; J gene: TRBJ1-4; clone size: few; V gene: TRBV15; CDR3 DNA: TGTGCCACCAGCAGAGGCCGGACAGTCCCGGCTGAAAAACTGTTTTTT; CDR3 protein: CATSRGRTVPAEKLFF
CDR3 length: 15; D gene: TRBD2; J gene: TRBJ2-2; clone size: .; V gene: TRBV5-1; CDR3 DNA: TGCGCCAGCAGCTTAGGGACTAGGACCACCGGGGAGCTGTTTTTT; CDR3 protein: CASSLGTRTTGELFF
CDR3 length: 13; D gene: .; J gene: TRBJ2-1; clone size: .; V gene: TRBV27; CDR3 DNA: TGTGCCAGCAGTCCGAACAGTTCTGGGGAGCAGTTCTTC; CDR3 protein: CASSPNSSGEQFF
CDR3 length: 15; D gene: TRBD2; J gene: TRBJ2-7; clone size: .; V gene: TRBV6-5; CDR3 DNA: TGTGCCAGCAGTTATAGTGGACTAGCGGACTACGAGCAGTACTTC; CDR3 protein: CASSYSGLADYEQYF
CDR3 length: 20; D gene: .; J gene: TRBJ2-1; clone size: .; V gene: TRBV10-1; CDR3 DNA: TGCGCCAGCAGTGAGGCGGCACTGTGGGGGGGGGCGGGATCCTACAATGAGCAGTTCTTC; CDR3 protein: CASSEAALWGGAGSYNEQFF
CDR3 length: 14; D gene: TRBD2; J gene: TRBJ2-7; clone size: .; V gene: TRBV6-6; CDR3 DNA: TGTGCCAGCAGCGTTAGCGGGAGGAGTTACGAGCAGTACTTC; CDR3 protein: CASSVSGRSYEQYF
CDR3 length: 17; D gene: TRBD2; J gene: TRBJ2-1; clone size: .; V gene: TRBV7-8; CDR3 DNA: TGTGCCAGCAGCCGTTTACTAGCGGGAGGGCCTTTTAATGAGCAGTTCTTC; CDR3 protein: CASSRLLAGGPFNEQFF
CDR3 length: 15; D gene: .; J gene: TRBJ2-4; clone size: once; V gene: TRBV19; CDR3 DNA: TGTGCCAGTAGTTCGGCCTGGGCTGCCAAAAACATTCAGTACTTC; CDR3 protein: CASSSAWAAKNIQYF
CDR3 length: 13; D gene: .; J gene: TRBJ1-5; clone size: .; V gene: TRBV30; CDR3 DNA: TGTGCCTGGAGTAGCAGGGGTGATCAGCCCCAGCATTTT; CDR3 protein: CAWSSRGDQPQHF
CDR3 length: 11; D gene: TRBD1; J gene: TRBJ2-5; clone size: .; V gene: TRBV2; CDR3 DNA: TGTGCCAGCAACGACAGGGTTGACCAGTACTTC; CDR3 protein: CASNDRVDQYF
CDR3 length: 15; D gene: .; J gene: TRBJ2-1; clone size: .; V gene: TRBV6-6; CDR3 DNA: TGTGCCAGCAGGAAGGGGGGGGGACGCAACAATGAGCAGTTCTTC; CDR3 protein: CASRKGGGRNNEQFF
CDR3 length: 12; D gene: .; J gene: TRBJ2-2; clone size: .; V gene: TRBV29-1; CDR3 DNA: TGCAGCGTTGAGTGGGCTACCGGGGAGCTGTTTTTT; CDR3 protein: CSVEWATGELFF
CDR3 length: 15; D gene: TRBD1; J gene: TRBJ1-4; clone size: .; V gene: TRBV28; CDR3 DNA: TGTGCCAGCAGTTTACGGGGACAGGGGTGGGAAAAACTGTTTTTT; CDR3 protein: CASSLRGQGWEKLFF
CDR3 length: 12; D gene: .; J gene: TRBJ2-7; clone size: .; V gene: TRBV6-5; CDR3 DNA: TGTGCCAGCAGTTACCCAGGGAACGAGCAGTACTTC; CDR3 protein: CASSYPGNEQYF
CDR3 length: 17; D gene: .; J gene: TRBJ2-7; clone size: .; V gene: TRBV19; CDR3 DNA: TGTGCCAGTAGTTCTATCGTAGGGAGCAGGAGAAAGGACGAGCAGTACTTC; CDR3 protein: CASSSIVGSRRKDEQYF
CDR3 length: 13; D gene: .; J gene: TRBJ1-1; clone size: .; V gene: TRBV7-6; CDR3 DNA: TGTGCCAGCAGCTTATCCGAGAGGACTGAAGCTTTCTTT; CDR3 protein: CASSLSERTEAFF
CDR3 length: 14; D gene: .; J gene: TRBJ2-7; clone size: .; V gene: TRBV3-1/TRBV3-2; CDR3 DNA: TGTGCCAGCAGCCAAGGGCCAGGGTCCCACGAGCAGTACTTC; CDR3 protein: CASSQGPGSHEQYF
CDR3 length: 16; D gene: TRBD2; J gene: TRBJ2-1; clone size: .; V gene: TRBV19; CDR3 DNA: TGTGCCAGTAGTCTCCGGACTAGCGGGAGCAAAGTTGAGCAGTTCTTC; CDR3 protein: CASSLRTSGSKVEQFF
CDR3 length: 14; D gene: .; J gene: TRBJ1-4; clone size: few; V gene: TRBV11-3; CDR3 DNA: TGTGCCAGCAGCTTCGGGGGGGGAGGAGAAAAACTGTTTTTT; CDR3 protein: CASSFGGGGEKLFF
CDR3 length: 15; D gene: .; J gene: TRBJ2-4; clone size: .; V gene: TRBV11-2; CDR3 DNA: TGTGCCAGCAGCCCTCCGGGGGTCCGCAAAAACATTCAGTACTTC; CDR3 protein: CASSPPGVRKNIQYF
CDR3 length: 13; D gene: TRBD2; J gene: TRBJ2-7; clone size: few; V gene: TRBV12-3/TRBV12-4; CDR3 DNA: TGTGCCAGCAGTTTTAGCCTAGCGGGGGGGGCGAGCTTC; CDR3 protein: CASSFSLAGGASF
CDR3 length: 17; D gene: .; J gene: TRBJ1-4; clone size: .; V gene: TRBV3-1/TRBV3-2; CDR3 DNA: TGTGCCAGCAGCCGATACGCGGTAGACGGTGGCGGTGAAAAACTGTTTTTT; CDR3 protein: CASSRYAVDGGGEKLFF
CDR3 length: 15; D gene: .; J gene: TRBJ1-5; clone size: .; V gene: TRBV9; CDR3 DNA: TGTGCCAGCAGCGTAGGTCTACCCCTCAATCAGCCCCAGCATTTT; CDR3 protein: CASSVGLPLNQPQHF
CDR3 length: 16; D gene: TRBD2; J gene: TRBJ2-7; clone size: once; V gene: TRBV7-6; CDR3 DNA: TGTGCCAGCAGCGCAGGGACTAGCGGGAACCCCTACGAGCAGTACTTC; CDR3 protein: CASSAGTSGNPYEQYF
CDR3 length: 14; D gene: .; J gene: TRBJ2-7; clone size: .; V gene: TRBV18; CDR3 DNA: TGTGCCAGCTCACCCGTAGAGAGAACCTACGAGCAGTACTTC; CDR3 protein: CASSPVERTYEQYF
CDR3 length: 17; D gene: TRBD2; J gene: TRBJ2-1; clone size: .; V gene: TRBV7-9; CDR3 DNA: TGTGCCAGCAGCCCCGGGTCTAGCGGGAGGCCGCGGAATGAGCAGTTCTTC; CDR3 protein: CASSPGSSGRPRNEQFF
CDR3 length: 13; D gene: .; J gene: TRBJ2-5; clone size: once; V gene: TRBV6-6; CDR3 DNA: TGTGCCAGCAGTTACGAGGGAAGAGAGACCCAGTACTTC; CDR3 protein: CASSYEGRETQYF
CDR3 length: 13; D gene: TRBD1; J gene: TRBJ2-7; clone size: .; V gene: TRBV7-6; CDR3 DNA: TGTGCCAGCAGCCACCGGGACAGCTACGAGCAGTACTTC; CDR3 protein: CASSHRDSYEQYF
CDR3 length: 13; D gene: .; J gene: TRBJ2-2; clone size: .; V gene: TRBV5-4; CDR3 DNA: TGTGCCAGCAGCGACGATGGGGCCAGGGAGCTGTTTTTT; CDR3 protein: CASSDDGARELFF
CDR3 length: 11; D gene: TRBD1; J gene: TRBJ2-7; clone size: .; V gene: TRBV29-1; CDR3 DNA: TGCAGCGTCCTCCAGGGGGCAGAGCAGTACTTC; CDR3 protein: CSVLQGAEQYF
CDR3 length: 13; D gene: .; J gene: TRBJ2-7; clone size: .; V gene: TRBV6-5; CDR3 DNA: TGTGCCAGCAGCCTCGGGACAAATTACGAGCAGTACTTC; CDR3 protein: CASSLGTNYEQYF
CDR3 length: 17; D gene: .; J gene: TRBJ2-5; clone size: .; V gene: TRBV7-9; CDR3 DNA: TGTGCCAGCAGCTTAGGGGGTAGCGGACGGTACCAAGAGACCCAGTACTTC; CDR3 protein: CASSLGGSGRYQETQYF
CDR3 length: 15; D gene: TRBD2; J gene: TRBJ2-2; clone size: .; V gene: TRBV11-3; CDR3 DNA: TGTGCCAGCAGGTCCGGGGGGGGAGTCACCGGGGAGCTGTTTTTT; CDR3 protein: CASRSGGGVTGELFF
CDR3 length: 13; D gene: TRBD1; J gene: TRBJ1-5; clone size: .; V gene: TRBV7-6; CDR3 DNA: TGTGCCAGCAGCTTTACAGGGGATCAGCCCCAGCATTTT; CDR3 protein: CASSFTGDQPQHF
CDR3 length: 16; D gene: .; J gene: TRBJ2-2; clone size: .; V gene: TRBV1; CDR3 DNA: TGCACCAGCAGCCACCCAACTAGAGGAATCACCGGGGAGCTGTTTTTT; CDR3 protein: CTSSHPTRGITGELFF
CDR3 length: 17; D gene: TRBD2; J gene: TRBJ2-1; clone size: .; V gene: TRBV5-1; CDR3 DNA: TGCGCCAGCAGCTTGGGGCAACTAGCGGGATCTAACAATGAGCAGTTCTTC; CDR3 protein: CASSLGQLAGSNNEQFF
CDR3 length: 15; D gene: .; J gene: TRBJ2-2; clone size: many; V gene: TRBV18; CDR3 DNA: TGTGCCAGCTCACCGCCGACAGTAAACACCGGGGAGCTGTTTTTT; CDR3 protein: CASSPPTVNTGELFF
CDR3 length: 16; D gene: TRBD2; J gene: TRBJ2-3; clone size: .; V gene: TRBV4-2; CDR3 DNA: TGTGCCAGCAGCCAAGATCGCGGGACTAGCGGGAGCGGGCAGTATTTT; CDR3 protein: CASSQDRGTSGSGQYF
CDR3 length: 14; D gene: TRBD1; J gene: TRBJ1-4; clone size: .; V gene: TRBV29-1; CDR3 DNA: TGCAGCGTCCCTAAGGGGGCCGTTAATGAAAAACTGTTTTTT; CDR3 protein: CSVPKGAVNEKLFF
CDR3 length: 14; D gene: .; J gene: TRBJ1-2; clone size: .; V gene: TRBV29-1; CDR3 DNA: TGCAGCGTTGACCCCCCCCAGCGAAACTATGGCTACACCTTC; CDR3 protein: CSVDPPQRNYGYTF
CDR3 length: 17; D gene: TRBD2; J gene: TRBJ2-2; clone size: .; V gene: TRBV24-1; CDR3 DNA: TGTGCCACCAGTGATGGGGGACTAGCGGGGTTCACCGGGGAGCTGTTTTTT; CDR3 protein: CATSDGGLAGFTGELFF
CDR3 length: 17; D gene: TRBD1; J gene: TRBJ2-1; clone size: .; V gene: TRBV9; CDR3 DNA: TGTGCCAGCAGCGCATACCGGGACAGGCTCTCCTACAATGAGCAGTTCTTC; CDR3 protein: CASSAYRDRLSYNEQFF